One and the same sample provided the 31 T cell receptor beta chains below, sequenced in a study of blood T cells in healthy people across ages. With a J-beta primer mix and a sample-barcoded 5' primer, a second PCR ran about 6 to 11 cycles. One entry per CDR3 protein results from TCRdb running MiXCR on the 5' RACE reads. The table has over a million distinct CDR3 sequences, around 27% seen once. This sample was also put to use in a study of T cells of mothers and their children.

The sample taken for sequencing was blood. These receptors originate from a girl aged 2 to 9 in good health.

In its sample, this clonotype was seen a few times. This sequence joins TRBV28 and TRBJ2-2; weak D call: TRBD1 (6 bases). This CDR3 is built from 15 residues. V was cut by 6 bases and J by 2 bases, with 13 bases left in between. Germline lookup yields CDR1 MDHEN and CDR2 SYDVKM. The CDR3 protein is CASRPQGFNTGELFF. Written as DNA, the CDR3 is TGTGCCAGCAGACCCCAGGGGTTCAACACCGGGGAGCTGTTTTTT.

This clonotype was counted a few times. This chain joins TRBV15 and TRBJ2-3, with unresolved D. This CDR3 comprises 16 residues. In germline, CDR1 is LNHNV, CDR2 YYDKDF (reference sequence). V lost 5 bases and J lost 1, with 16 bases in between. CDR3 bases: TGTGCCACCAGCCTCATCTTTGGTCAGGGCACAGATACGCAGTATTTT. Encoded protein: CATSLIFGQGTDTQYF.

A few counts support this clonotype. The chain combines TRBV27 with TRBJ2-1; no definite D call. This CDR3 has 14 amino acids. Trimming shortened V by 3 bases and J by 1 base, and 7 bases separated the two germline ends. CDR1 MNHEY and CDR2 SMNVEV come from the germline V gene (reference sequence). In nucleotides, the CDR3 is TGTGCCAGCAGTTTTTCGCGTTCCTACAATGAGCAGTTCTTC. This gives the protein CASSFSRSYNEQFF.

Written as DNA, the CDR3 is TGTGCCAGCAGCTTTGACAGATTTTCCTATGGCTACACCTTC. It yields the protein CASSFDRFSYGYTF. The rearrangement links TRBV7-2 to TRBJ1-2, with a possible D match to TRBD1 (5 bases). The germline V gene encodes CDR1 SGHTA and CDR2 FQGNSA. The V and J ends lost 3 bases and 4 bases respectively, with 12 bases between them. The CDR3 has 14 residues.

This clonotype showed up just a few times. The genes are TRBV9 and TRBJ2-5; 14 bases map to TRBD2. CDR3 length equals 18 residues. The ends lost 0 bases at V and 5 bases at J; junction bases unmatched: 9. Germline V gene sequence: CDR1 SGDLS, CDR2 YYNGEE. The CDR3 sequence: CASSVEGGLAGEGETQYF. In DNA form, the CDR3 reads TGTGCCAGCAGCGTAGAAGGGGGACTAGCGGGAGAAGGGGAGACCCAGTACTTC.

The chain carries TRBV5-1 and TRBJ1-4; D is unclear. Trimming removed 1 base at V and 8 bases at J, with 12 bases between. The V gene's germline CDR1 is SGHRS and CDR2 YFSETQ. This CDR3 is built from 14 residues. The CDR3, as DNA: TGCGCCAGCAGCTTGACCCCGGAAGGGGAAAAACTGTTTTTT. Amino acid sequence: CASSLTPEGEKLFF.

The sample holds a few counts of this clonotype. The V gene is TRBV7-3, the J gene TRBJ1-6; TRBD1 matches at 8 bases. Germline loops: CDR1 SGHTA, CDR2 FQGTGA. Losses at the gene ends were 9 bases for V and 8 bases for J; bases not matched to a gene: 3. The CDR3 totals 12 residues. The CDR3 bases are TGTGCCAGGGAACAGGGGGATTCACCCCTCCACTTT. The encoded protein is CAREQGDSPLHF.

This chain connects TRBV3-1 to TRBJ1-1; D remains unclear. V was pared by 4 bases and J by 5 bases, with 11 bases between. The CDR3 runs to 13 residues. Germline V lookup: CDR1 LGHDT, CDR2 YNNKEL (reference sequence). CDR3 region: CASSLTPKTEAFF. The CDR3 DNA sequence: TGTGCCAGCAGCCTCACACCGAAGACTGAAGCTTTCTTT.

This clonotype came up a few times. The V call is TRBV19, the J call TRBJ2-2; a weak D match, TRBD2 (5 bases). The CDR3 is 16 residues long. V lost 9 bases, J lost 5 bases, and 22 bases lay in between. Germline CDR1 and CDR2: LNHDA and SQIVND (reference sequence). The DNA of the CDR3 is TGTGCCAGCTTCCCCCACCCAGGCGGGTTGACCGGGGAGCTGTTTTTT. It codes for CASFPHPGGLTGELFF.

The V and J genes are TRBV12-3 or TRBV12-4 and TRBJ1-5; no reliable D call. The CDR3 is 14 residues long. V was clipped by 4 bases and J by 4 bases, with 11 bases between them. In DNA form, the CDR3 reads TGTGCCAGCAGTTCTAATCGTGGAAATCAGCCCCAGCATTTT. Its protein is CASSSNRGNQPQHF.

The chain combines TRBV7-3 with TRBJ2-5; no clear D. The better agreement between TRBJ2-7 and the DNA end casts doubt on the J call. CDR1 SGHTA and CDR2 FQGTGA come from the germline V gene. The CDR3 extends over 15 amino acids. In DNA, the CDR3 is TGTGCCAGCAGCCACGGGTCTAACCGTCTTAACGAGCAGTACTTC. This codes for CASSHGSNRLNEQYF.

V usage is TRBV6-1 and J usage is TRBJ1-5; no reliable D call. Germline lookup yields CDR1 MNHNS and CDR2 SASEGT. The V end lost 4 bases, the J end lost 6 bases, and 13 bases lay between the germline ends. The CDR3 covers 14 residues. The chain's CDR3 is CASSGLSRSQPQHF. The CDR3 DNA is TGTGCCAGCAGTGGGCTATCAAGAAGTCAGCCCCAGCATTTT.

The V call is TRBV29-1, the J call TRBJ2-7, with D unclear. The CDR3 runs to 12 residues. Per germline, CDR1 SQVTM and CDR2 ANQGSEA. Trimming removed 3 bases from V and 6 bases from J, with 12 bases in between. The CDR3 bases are TGCAGCGTTGAGGTCCTTCCCGGCGAGCAGTACTTC. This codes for CSVEVLPGEQYF.

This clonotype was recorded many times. Here the CDR3 reads CSAPSGQVSIQYF. CDR3 in DNA: TGCAGTGCCCCGTCAGGACAGGTCAGCATTCAGTACTTC. This chain connects TRBV20-1 to TRBJ2-4; 7 bases agree with TRBD1. This CDR3 comprises 13 residues. The V gene end was trimmed by 6 bases and the J gene end by 9 bases; junction bases not matched to a gene: 11. CDR1 is DFQATT and CDR2 is SNEGSKA in the germline V gene (reference sequence).

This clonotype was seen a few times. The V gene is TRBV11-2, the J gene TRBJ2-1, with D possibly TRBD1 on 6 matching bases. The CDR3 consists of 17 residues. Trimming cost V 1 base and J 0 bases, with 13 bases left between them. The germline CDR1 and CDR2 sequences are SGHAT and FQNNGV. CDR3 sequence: CASSLVFRGGSYNEQFF. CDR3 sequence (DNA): TGTGCCAGCAGCTTAGTCTTTAGAGGGGGCTCCTACAATGAGCAGTTCTTC.

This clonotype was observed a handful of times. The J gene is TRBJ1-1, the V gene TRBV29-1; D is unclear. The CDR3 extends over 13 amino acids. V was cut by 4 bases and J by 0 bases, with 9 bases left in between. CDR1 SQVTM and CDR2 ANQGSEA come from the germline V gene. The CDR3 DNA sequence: TGCAGCGTTGCGATGACTATGAACACTGAAGCTTTCTTT. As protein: CSVAMTMNTEAFF. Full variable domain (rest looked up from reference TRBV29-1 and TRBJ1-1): SAVISQKPSRDICQRGTSLTIQCQVDSQVTMMFWYRQQPGQSLTLIATANQGSEATYESGFVIDKFPISRPNLTFSTLTVSNMSPEDSSIYLCSVAMTMNTEAFFGQGTRLTVV.

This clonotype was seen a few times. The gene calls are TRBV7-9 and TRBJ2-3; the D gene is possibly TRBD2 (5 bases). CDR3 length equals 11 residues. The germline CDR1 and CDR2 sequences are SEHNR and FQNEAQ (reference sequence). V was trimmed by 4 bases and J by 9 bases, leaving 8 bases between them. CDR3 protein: CASSYAGTQYF. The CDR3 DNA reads TGTGCCAGCAGCTACGCGGGCACGCAGTATTTT.

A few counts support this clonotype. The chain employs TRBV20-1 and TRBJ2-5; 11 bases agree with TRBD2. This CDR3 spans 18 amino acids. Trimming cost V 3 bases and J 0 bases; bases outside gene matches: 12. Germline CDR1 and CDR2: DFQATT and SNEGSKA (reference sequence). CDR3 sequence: CSASLLAGARGDQETQYF. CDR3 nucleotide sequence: TGCAGTGCTAGCCTACTAGCGGGGGCAAGGGGGGACCAAGAGACCCAGTACTTC.

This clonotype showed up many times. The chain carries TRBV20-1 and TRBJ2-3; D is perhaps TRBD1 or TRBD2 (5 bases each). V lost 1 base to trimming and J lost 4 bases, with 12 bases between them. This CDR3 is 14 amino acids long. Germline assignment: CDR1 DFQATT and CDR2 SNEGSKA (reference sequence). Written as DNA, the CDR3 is TGCAGTGCTAGAGGAGGGGTTAAGTCAGATACGCAGTATTTT. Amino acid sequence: CSARGGVKSDTQYF.

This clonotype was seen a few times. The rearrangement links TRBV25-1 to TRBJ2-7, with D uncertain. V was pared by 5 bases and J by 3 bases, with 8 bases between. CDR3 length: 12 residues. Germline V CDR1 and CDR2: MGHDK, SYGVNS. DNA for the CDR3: TGTGCCAGCAGTAACTCCCTCTACGAGCAGTACTTC. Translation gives CASSNSLYEQYF.

CDR3 in DNA: TGCAGTGCTAGTGCGGACGCTCAATCCTACGAGCAGTACTTC. The encoded protein is CSASADAQSYEQYF. V gene TRBV20-1 combines with J gene TRBJ2-7, with D unclear. CDR3 length: 14 residues. Germline assignment: CDR1 DFQATT and CDR2 SNEGSKA (reference sequence). V was clipped by 3 bases and J by 1 base, with 13 bases between them.

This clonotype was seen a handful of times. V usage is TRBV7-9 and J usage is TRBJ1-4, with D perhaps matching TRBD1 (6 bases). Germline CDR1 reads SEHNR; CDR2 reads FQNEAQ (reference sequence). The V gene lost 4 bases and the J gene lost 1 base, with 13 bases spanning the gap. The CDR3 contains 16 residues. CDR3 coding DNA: TGTGCCAGCAGCTCATTTCGAGGGGGAACTAATGAAAAACTGTTTTTT. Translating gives CASSSFRGGTNEKLFF. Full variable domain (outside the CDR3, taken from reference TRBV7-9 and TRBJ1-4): DTGVSQNPRHKITKRGQNVTFRCDPISEHNRLYWYRQTLGQGPEFLTYFQNEAQLEKSRLLSDRFSAERPKGSFSTLEIQRTEQGDSAMYLCASSSFRGGTNEKLFFGSGTQLSVL.

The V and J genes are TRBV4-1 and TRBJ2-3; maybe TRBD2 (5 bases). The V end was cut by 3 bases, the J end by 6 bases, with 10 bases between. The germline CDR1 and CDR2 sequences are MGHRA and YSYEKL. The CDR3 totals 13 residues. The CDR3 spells CASSQPGWDTQYF. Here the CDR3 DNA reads TGCGCCAGCAGCCAGCCGGGGTGGGATACGCAGTATTTT.

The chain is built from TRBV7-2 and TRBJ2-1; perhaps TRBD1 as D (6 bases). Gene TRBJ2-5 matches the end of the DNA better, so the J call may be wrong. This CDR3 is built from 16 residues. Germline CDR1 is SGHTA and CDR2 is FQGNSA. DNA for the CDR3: TGTGCCAGCAGCTTAGACCCGGGTCAGGGGATGGAGACCCAGTACTTC. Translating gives CASSLDPGQGMETQYF.

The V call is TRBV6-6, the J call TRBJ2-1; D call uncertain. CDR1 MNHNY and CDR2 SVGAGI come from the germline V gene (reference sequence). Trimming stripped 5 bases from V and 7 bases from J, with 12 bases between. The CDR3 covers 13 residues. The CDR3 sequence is CASSLRVLNEQFF. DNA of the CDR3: TGTGCCAGCAGTCTCCGGGTACTAAATGAGCAGTTCTTC.

As DNA, the CDR3 is TGTGCCAGCAGCTTATTTGAAGGGGGCGAGCAGTACGTC. Translated, it gives CASSLFEGGEQYV. The chain carries TRBV7-2 and TRBJ2-7, with D maybe TRBD1 (6 bases). Germline values: CDR1 SGHTA, CDR2 FQGNSA. This CDR3 has 13 residues. V dropped 2 bases and J dropped 6 bases, with 11 bases sitting between them.

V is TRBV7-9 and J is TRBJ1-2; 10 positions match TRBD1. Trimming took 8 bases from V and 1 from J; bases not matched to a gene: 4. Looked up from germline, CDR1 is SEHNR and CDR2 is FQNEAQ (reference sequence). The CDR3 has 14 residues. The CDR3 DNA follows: TGTGCCAGCCCTGGGACAGGGGTTAACTATGGCTACACCTTC. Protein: CASPGTGVNYGYTF.

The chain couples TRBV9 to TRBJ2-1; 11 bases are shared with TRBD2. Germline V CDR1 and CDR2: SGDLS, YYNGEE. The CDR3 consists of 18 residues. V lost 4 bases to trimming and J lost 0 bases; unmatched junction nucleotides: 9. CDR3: CASSTRSSGRSSYNEQFF. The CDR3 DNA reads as TGTGCCAGCAGCACACGATCTAGCGGGAGGAGCTCCTACAATGAGCAGTTCTTC.

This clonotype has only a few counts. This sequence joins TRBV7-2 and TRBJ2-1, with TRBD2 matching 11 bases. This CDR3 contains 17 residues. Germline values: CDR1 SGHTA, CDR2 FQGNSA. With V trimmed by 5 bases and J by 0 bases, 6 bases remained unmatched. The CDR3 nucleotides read TGTGCCAGCAGCGTCGGGACTAGCGGTAGCTCCTACAATGAGCAGTTCTTC. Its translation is CASSVGTSGSSYNEQFF.

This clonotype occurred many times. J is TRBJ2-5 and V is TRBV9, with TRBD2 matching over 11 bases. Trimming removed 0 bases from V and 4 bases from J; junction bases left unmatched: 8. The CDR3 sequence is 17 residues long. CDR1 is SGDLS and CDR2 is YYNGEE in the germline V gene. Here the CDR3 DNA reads TGTGCCAGCAGCGTAGAAATAGCGGGAGGGGCGGGAGAGACCCAGTACTTC. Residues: CASSVEIAGGAGETQYF.

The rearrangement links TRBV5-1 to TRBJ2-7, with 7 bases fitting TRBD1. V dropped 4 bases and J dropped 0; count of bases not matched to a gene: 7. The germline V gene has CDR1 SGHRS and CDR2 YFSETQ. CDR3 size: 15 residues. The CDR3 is CASSLPDRSSYEQYF. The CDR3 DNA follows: TGCGCCAGCAGCCTTCCGGACAGGAGCTCCTACGAGCAGTACTTC.